This passage covers 21 T cell receptor beta chains from one sample sequenced in a study of T cell changes during pregnancy in multiple sclerosis. Measured with immunoSEQ multiplex PCR; TCRdb has only the in-frame clones, and not every one. The table lists 90,000 to 130,000 clones, 80% to 95% of them singletons. Sequencing used peripheral blood, obtained in the third trimester of pregnancy. The receptors come from a female donor with multiple sclerosis, enrolled in a pregnancy study.

This clone came up once. This chain uses TRBV10-3 with TRBJ2-7; 11 bases match TRBD2. Trimming at V came to 3 bases and at J to 3 bases, leaving 4 bases not matched to a gene. CDR3 length: 15 residues. CDR1 and CDR2 from the germline V gene are ENHRY and SYGVKD. CDR3 protein: CAISEGTSGFYEQYF. The DNA for the CDR3 is TGTGCCATCAGTGAAGGGACTAGCGGCTTCTACGAGCAGTACTTC.

The chain has TRBV5-1 and TRBJ2-3; D unresolved. Germline V gives CDR1 SGHRS, CDR2 YFSETQ. CDR3 length equals 15 residues. Trimming cost V 0 bases and J 1 base, with 9 bases left between them. The CDR3 sequence is CASSLELERTDTQYF. Written as DNA, the CDR3 is TGCGCCAGCAGCTTGGAGCTAGAACGCACAGATACGCAGTATTTT.

The rearrangement links TRBV30 to TRBJ2-3, with 9 bases matching TRBD2. V dropped 7 bases and J dropped 4; count of bases not matched to a gene: 9. The CDR3 has 14 amino acids. Per the germline V gene, CDR1 is GTSNPN and CDR2 is SVGIG (reference sequence). The CDR3 spells CASNSGSSSDTQYF. Here the CDR3 DNA reads TGTGCCTCTAATAGCGGGAGCTCCTCAGATACGCAGTATTTT.

About this clone: In the same sample, other DNA sequences code for this CDR3. The genes are TRBV5-1 and TRBJ1-3; a possible D gene is TRBD1 (5 bases). The CDR3 has 14 residues. Germline CDR1 SGHRS, CDR2 YFSETQ. The ends were cut back, 0 bases at V and 6 bases at J, with 10 bases in the middle. CDR3 residues: CASSLGGGENTIYF. Here the CDR3 DNA reads TGCGCCAGCAGCTTGGGCGGAGGGGAAAACACCATATATTTT.

The CDR3, as DNA: TGTGCCAGCAGTAGGGACAGGGCCGATACCGGGGAGCTGTTTTTT. It codes for CASSRDRADTGELFF. V usage is TRBV27 and J usage is TRBJ2-2; the match to TRBD1 covers 9 bases. V was clipped by 5 bases and J by 5 bases; unmatched bases: 6. The CDR3 extends over 15 amino acids. Looked up from germline, CDR1 is MNHEY and CDR2 is SMNVEV (reference sequence).

The rearrangement links TRBV5-6 to TRBJ1-2, with D perhaps TRBD1 (6 bases). Germline values: CDR1 SGHDT, CDR2 YYEEEE. The CDR3 extends over 14 amino acids. Trimming pared 0 bases from V and 5 bases from J, leaving 11 bases between. In DNA form, the CDR3 reads TGTGCCAGCAGCTTGGGGCAGGGGTCATATGGCTACACCTTC. It specifies CASSLGQGSYGYTF.

The J gene is TRBJ1-2, the V gene TRBV18; D gene uncertain. The germline V gene has CDR1 KGHSH and CDR2 LQKENI. This CDR3 contains 16 residues. Between the trimmed V and J ends, which lost 2 bases and 6 bases, there was a span of 19 bases. The CDR3 sequence: CASSPNSVQLSDGYTF. CDR3 sequence (DNA): TGTGCCAGCTCACCAAATTCGGTACAGCTCTCCGATGGCTACACCTTC.

V usage is TRBV29-1 and J usage is TRBJ2-1, with 8 bases lining up with TRBD1. The CDR3 has 15 amino acids. After removal of 4 bases from V and 1 base from J, the junction contained 6 bases not matched to a gene. Germline CDR1 SQVTM, CDR2 ANQGSEA. In DNA, the CDR3 is TGCAGCGTTGGGGGACAGGCTCCATCCTACAATGAGCAGTTCTTC. Its translation: CSVGGQAPSYNEQFF.

The V call is TRBV27, the J call TRBJ2-7, with TRBD2 identical over 11 bases. The CDR3 runs 17 residues. Germline lookup yields CDR1 MNHEY and CDR2 SMNVEV (reference sequence). V trimming: 5 bases; J trimming: 3 bases; junction bases outside the gene matches: 12. DNA of the CDR3: TGTGCCAGCAGTCCTGACTTTACTAGCGGGAGTTTCTACGAGCAGTACTTC. Residues: CASSPDFTSGSFYEQYF.

This clone has only a few counts. V usage is TRBV6-6 and J usage is TRBJ1-6, with D perhaps TRBD1 (5 bases). The CDR3 sequence is 14 residues long. Between the trimmed V and J ends, which lost 7 bases and 8 bases, there was a span of 15 bases. Germline CDR1 MNHNY, CDR2 SVGAGI (reference sequence). This CDR3 is CASTRVLGDSPLHF. In DNA form, the CDR3 reads TGTGCCAGCACCCGGGTCCTAGGGGATTCACCCCTCCACTTT.

In nucleotides, the CDR3 is TGTGCCGGAGCGCAGGGGTTCACTGAAGCTTTCTTT. It specifies CAGAQGFTEAFF. The V and J genes are TRBV30 and TRBJ1-1, with TRBD1 as a possible D gene (6 bases). V lost 8 bases and J 4 bases, leaving 14 bases between the germline ends. The CDR3 loop spans 12 amino acids. Germline values: CDR1 GTSNPN, CDR2 SVGIG (reference sequence).

The V gene is TRBV10-3, the J gene TRBJ2-3, with no clear D. Per germline, CDR1 ENHRY and CDR2 SYGVKD. V was pared by 3 bases and J by 1 base, with 11 bases between. The CDR3 is 15 residues long. The CDR3 spells CAISDRERGTDTQYF. DNA for the CDR3: TGTGCCATCAGTGACCGAGAACGGGGCACAGATACGCAGTATTTT.

The V gene is TRBV19, the J gene TRBJ1-2; TRBD1 aligns across 9 bases. The CDR3 has 12 residues. Germline V CDR1 and CDR2: LNHDA, SQIVND (reference sequence). V was clipped by 6 bases and J by 10 bases; unmatched bases: 6. CDR3 DNA: TGTGCCAGTAGGACACAGGGGGCCACCTACACCTTC. Translating gives CASRTQGATYTF.

The V call is TRBV5-1, the J call TRBJ2-1; perhaps TRBD2 as D (6 bases). The CDR3 is 14 residues long. Germline-derived CDR1 and CDR2 are SGHRS and YFSETQ. Trimming shortened V by 2 bases and J by 3 bases, and 9 bases separated the two germline ends. The CDR3 bases are TGCGCCAGCAGCTTTAGGACTAACTACAATGAGCAGTTCTTC. Translated, it gives CASSFRTNYNEQFF.

This clone was detected once. The chain recombines TRBV30 with TRBJ2-1, with D possibly matching TRBD2 (6 bases). V was cut by 6 bases and J by 2 bases, with 20 bases left in between. Germline V gene data show CDR1 as GTSNPN and CDR2 as SVGIG (reference sequence). The CDR3 has 16 residues. The CDR3 DNA follows: TGTGCCTGTATGGAGGGTGGGACGAGCCCCTACAATGAGCAGTTCTTC. Encoded protein: CACMEGGTSPYNEQFF.

The CDR3 protein is CASSQDAGVNYNSPLHF. The CDR3 DNA follows: TGCGCCAGCAGCCAAGACGCCGGGGTAAACTATAATTCACCCCTCCACTTT. The V call is TRBV4-1, the J call TRBJ1-6; D not certain. Deletions cut 0 bases from V and 3 bases from J, with 12 bases between. Looked up from germline, CDR1 is MGHRA and CDR2 is YSYEKL. The CDR3 is 17 residues long.

CDR3: CASSISGAGGSPNEQYF. CDR3 DNA sequence: TGTGCCAGTAGTATATCGGGAGCGGGAGGCTCCCCTAACGAGCAGTACTTC. The chain uses TRBV19 and TRBJ2-7, with 9 bases lining up with TRBD2. There are 17 residues in the CDR3. V dropped 2 bases and J dropped 5; count of bases not matched to a gene: 13. Looked up from germline, CDR1 is LNHDA and CDR2 is SQIVND (reference sequence).

V is TRBV5-1 and J is TRBJ2-6; D is perhaps TRBD1 (6 bases). Trimming left V 2 bases short and J 0 bases short, with 12 bases between. The CDR3 runs to 17 residues. Looked up from germline, CDR1 is SGHRS and CDR2 is YFSETQ. The CDR3 DNA is TGCGCCAGCAGCTTCTGGGACATTAACTCTGGGGCCAACGTCCTGACTTTC. Translation: CASSFWDINSGANVLTF.

The rearrangement links TRBV7-8 to TRBJ1-5; tentative D call: TRBD1 (5 bases). Germline V lookup: CDR1 SGHVS, CDR2 FQNEAQ. There are 15 residues in the CDR3. V dropped 1 base and J dropped 4 bases, with 11 bases sitting between them. The CDR3 is CASSLGRARNQPQHF. CDR3 nucleotide sequence: TGTGCCAGCAGCTTAGGCAGGGCTCGTAATCAGCCCCAGCATTTT.

The genes are TRBV19 and TRBJ2-1, with TRBD1 identical over 9 bases. Per germline, CDR1 LNHDA and CDR2 SQIVND (reference sequence). With V trimmed by 5 bases and J by 7 bases, 9 bases remained unmatched. The CDR3 length is 15 residues. CDR3 amino acids: CASSAARQGGNEQFF. In DNA form, the CDR3 reads TGTGCCAGTAGTGCAGCTCGACAGGGGGGGAATGAGCAGTTCTTC. Drawing the rest from reference TRBV19 and TRBJ2-1, the complete variable domain is DGGITQSPKYLFRKEGQNVTLSCEQNLNHDAMYWYRQDPGQGLRLIYYSQIVNDFQKGDIAEGYSVSREKKESFPLTVTSAQKNPTAFYLCASSAARQGGNEQFFGPGTRLTVL.

The chain joins TRBV11-2 to TRBJ1-1; a weak D match, TRBD1 (6 bases). The CDR3 covers 15 residues. CDR1 is SGHAT, CDR2 FQNNGV, per germline. V lost 5 bases and J 0 bases, leaving 13 bases between the germline ends. Here the CDR3 reads CASSRAGALNTEAFF. The CDR3 DNA is TGTGCCAGCAGCAGAGCAGGGGCCCTGAACACTGAAGCTTTCTTT.